The clone carrying this TCR beta chain came up many times. This sample was included in a study of blood T cells in healthy people across ages. The authors ran a second PCR of 7 to 11 cycles using a sample-barcoded 5' primer and a J-beta primer mix. TCRdb independently ran MiXCR on the 5' RACE reads; one entry per CDR3 protein. The data show hundreds of thousands of distinct CDR3 sequences, 29% seen once. CDR1 DFQATT and CDR2 SNEGSKA come from the germline V gene (reference sequence). Trimming removed 5 bases from V and 2 bases from J, with 12 bases in between. There are 13 residues in the CDR3. The sequencing sample was made of blood. This clonotype was obtained from a woman of 80 years or more in good health. This rearrangement joins TRBV20-1 to TRBJ1-2, with D possibly TRBD1 on 6 matching bases. The CDR3 DNA follows: TGCAGTGCTGCGGGACATATGAACTATGGCTACACCTTC. The encoded protein is CSAAGHMNYGYTF.